This is a list of T cell receptor beta chains from one sample in a study of blood T cell repertoires in COVID-19. Only in-frame clones appear in the TCRdb table, and some are missing; sequencing was by immunoSEQ multiplex PCR. The table shows over 350,000 clones, with about 83% occurring only once. The specimen sequenced was PBMCs or T cells enriched from blood (not recorded which). The receptors were gathered from a woman in her 50s who had recovered from COVID-19. Both conserved end residues are part of each CDR3.

V gene,CDR3 protein
TRBV2,CASSREAVNTGELFF
TRBV7-2,CASSPGVGAYEQYF
TRBV3-1/TRBV3-2,CASSQEVWRRDRNTEAFF
TRBV20-1,CSASRGQTAETQYF
TRBV10-3,CAISSRLDEQYF
TRBV3-1/TRBV3-2,CASSRQGAKTYGYTF
TRBV6-2/TRBV6-3,CASSYDTTYGYTF
TRBV19,CASTRAGVNSPLHF
TRBV5-1,CASSGGVNEAYGYTF
TRBV30,CAWSVLSGGAEQFF
TRBV6-5,CASSYTQGASGEQYF
TRBV10-3,CAITQEVGSPLHF
TRBV7-9,CASSLGQGFYF
TRBV5-1,CASSLGTAIDSSYEQYF
TRBV19,CASSIDHRRRDRGLFGYTF
TRBV6-5,CASSQGAMGGGAFF
TRBV5-1,CASSLAGGRSYEQYF
TRBV2,CASSDLAGGPYNEQFF
TRBV27,CASSRGQSNQPQHF
TRBV9,CASSVGGLPIYGYTF
TRBV2,CVARRLAGGSTDTQYF
TRBV4-3,CASSQATGAGSYTF
TRBV7-8,CASSLGGQFYNQPQHF
TRBV29-1,CSVSFWEGSNEQFF
TRBV28,CASSFARDRSNQPQHF
TRBV4-1,CASSQVGQWGVNSPLHF
TRBV21-1,CASNPVRGRINQPQHF
TRBV9,CASSVAGFADGYTF
TRBV6-2/TRBV6-3,CASSYVTNYGYTF
TRBV11-2,CASSSDRGQYEQYF
TRBV30,CAWRTAGLLYGYTF
TRBV5-1,CASSRDKETQYF